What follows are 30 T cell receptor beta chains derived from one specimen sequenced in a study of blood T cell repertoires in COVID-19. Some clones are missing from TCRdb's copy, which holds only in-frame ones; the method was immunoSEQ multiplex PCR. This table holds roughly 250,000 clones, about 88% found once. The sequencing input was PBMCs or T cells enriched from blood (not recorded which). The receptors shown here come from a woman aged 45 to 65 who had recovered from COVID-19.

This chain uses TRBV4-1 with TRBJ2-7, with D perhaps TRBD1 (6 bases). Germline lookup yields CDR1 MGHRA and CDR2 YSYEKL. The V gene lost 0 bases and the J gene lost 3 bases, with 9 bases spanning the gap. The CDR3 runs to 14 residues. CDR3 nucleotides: TGCGCCAGCAGCCAAGATCTAGGGGGCTACGAGCAGTACTTC. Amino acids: CASSQDLGGYEQYF.

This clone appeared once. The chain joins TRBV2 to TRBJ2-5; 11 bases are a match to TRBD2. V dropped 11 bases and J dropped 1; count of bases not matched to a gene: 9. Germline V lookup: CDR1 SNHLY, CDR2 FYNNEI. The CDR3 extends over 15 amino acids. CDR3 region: CAGNDGLAGQETQYF. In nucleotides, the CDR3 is TGTGCCGGTAACGATGGACTAGCGGGCCAAGAGACCCAGTACTTC.

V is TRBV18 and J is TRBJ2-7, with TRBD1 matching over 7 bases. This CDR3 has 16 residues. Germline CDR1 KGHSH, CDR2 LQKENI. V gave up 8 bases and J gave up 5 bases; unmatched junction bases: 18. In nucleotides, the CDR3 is TGTGCCAGCAGTTACACTTATACCGGGACAGCCAACGAGCAGTACTTC. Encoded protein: CASSYTYTGTANEQYF.

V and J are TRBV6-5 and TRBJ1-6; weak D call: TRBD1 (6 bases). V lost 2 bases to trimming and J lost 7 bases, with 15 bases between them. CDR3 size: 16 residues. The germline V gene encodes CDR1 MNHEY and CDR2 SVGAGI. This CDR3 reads CASSYTEQGINSPLHF. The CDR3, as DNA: TGTGCCAGCAGTTACACGGAGCAGGGGATCAATTCACCCCTCCACTTT.

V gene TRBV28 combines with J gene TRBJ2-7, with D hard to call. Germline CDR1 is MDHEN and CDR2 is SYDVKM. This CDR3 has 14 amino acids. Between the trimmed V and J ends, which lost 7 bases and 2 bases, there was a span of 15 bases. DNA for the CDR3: TGTGCCAGCACCCCTTCGTGGGCTACCTACGAGCAGTACTTC. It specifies CASTPSWATYEQYF.

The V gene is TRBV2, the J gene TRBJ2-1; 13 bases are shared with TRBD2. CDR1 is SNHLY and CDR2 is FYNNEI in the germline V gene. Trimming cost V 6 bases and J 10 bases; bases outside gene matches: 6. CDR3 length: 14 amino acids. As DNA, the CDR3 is TGTGCCAGCAGCGGACTAGCGGGAGCGAGCGAGCAGTTCTTC. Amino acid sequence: CASSGLAGASEQFF. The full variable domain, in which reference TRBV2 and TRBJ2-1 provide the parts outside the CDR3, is EPEVTQTPSHQVTQMGQEVILRCVPISNHLYFYWYRQILGQKVEFLVSFYNNEISEKSEIFDDQFSVERPDGSNFTLKIRSTKLEDSAMYFCASSGLAGASEQFFGPGTRLTVL.

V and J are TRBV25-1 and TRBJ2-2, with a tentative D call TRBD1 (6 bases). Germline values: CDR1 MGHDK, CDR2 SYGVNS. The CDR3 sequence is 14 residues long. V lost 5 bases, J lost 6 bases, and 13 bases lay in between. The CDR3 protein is CASSPPGTPGELFF. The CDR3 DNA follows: TGTGCCAGCAGTCCACCCGGGACACCCGGGGAGCTGTTTTTT.

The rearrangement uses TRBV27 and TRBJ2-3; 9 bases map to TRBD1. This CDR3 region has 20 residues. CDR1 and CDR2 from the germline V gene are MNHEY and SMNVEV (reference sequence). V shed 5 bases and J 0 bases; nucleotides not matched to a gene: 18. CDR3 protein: CASSDLGTGWGQVSTDTQYF. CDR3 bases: TGTGCCAGCAGTGACTTAGGGACAGGGTGGGGACAGGTTAGCACAGATACGCAGTATTTT.

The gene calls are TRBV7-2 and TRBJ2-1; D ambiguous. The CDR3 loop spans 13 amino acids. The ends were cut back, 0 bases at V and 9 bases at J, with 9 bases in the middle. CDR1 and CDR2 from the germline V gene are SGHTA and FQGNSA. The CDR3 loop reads CASSLALVSEQFF. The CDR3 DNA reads TGTGCCAGCAGCTTAGCCCTAGTGAGTGAGCAGTTCTTC. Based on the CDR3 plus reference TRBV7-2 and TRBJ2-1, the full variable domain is GAGVSQSPSNKVTEKGKDVELRCDPISGHTALYWYRQSLGQGLEFLIYFQGNSAPDKSGLPSDRFSAERTGGSVSTLTIQRTQQEDSAVYLCASSLALVSEQFFGPGTRLTVL.

In DNA form, the CDR3 reads TGTGCCAGTAGCCAGGGTTTAAATGAAAAACTGTTTTTT. Its protein product is CASSQGLNEKLFF. The V call is TRBV19, the J call TRBJ1-4, with D possibly matching TRBD1 (5 bases). The CDR3 has 13 amino acids. CDR1 and CDR2 (germline): LNHDA, SQIVND (reference sequence). The V end was cut by 6 bases, the J end by 5 bases, with 10 bases between.

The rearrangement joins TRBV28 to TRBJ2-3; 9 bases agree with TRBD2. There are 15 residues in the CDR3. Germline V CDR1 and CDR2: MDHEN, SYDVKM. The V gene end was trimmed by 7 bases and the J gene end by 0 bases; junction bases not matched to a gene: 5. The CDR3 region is CASIDSGSSTDTQYF. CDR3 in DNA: TGTGCCAGCATAGATAGCGGGAGTAGCACAGATACGCAGTATTTT.

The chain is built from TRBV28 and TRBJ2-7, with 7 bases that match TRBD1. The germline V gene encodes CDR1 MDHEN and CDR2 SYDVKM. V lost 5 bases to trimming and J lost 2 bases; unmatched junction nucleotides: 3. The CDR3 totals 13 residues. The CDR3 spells CASSKGGPYEQYF. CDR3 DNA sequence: TGTGCCAGCAGTAAAGGGGGCCCCTACGAGCAGTACTTC.

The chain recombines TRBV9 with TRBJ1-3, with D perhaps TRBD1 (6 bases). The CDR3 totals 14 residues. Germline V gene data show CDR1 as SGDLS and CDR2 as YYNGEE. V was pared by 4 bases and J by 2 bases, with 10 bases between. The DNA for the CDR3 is TGTGCCAGCAGCCCGCAGGGGCCTGGAAACACCATATATTTT. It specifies CASSPQGPGNTIYF.

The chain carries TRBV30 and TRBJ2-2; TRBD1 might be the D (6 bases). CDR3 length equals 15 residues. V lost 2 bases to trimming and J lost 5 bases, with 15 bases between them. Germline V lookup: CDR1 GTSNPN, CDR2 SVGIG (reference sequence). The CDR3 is CAWSIQGRRTGELFF. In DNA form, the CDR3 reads TGTGCCTGGAGTATTCAGGGGCGCAGGACCGGGGAGCTGTTTTTT.

The CDR3 sequence: CASRDGGGTAEAFF. The CDR3 coding sequence is TGTGCCAGCAGAGACGGAGGGGGCACAGCTGAAGCTTTCTTT. J is TRBJ1-1 and V is TRBV2, with 7 bases aligning to TRBD1. This CDR3 has 14 residues. V lost 6 bases and J lost 6; bases outside the gene matches: 10. The germline V gene encodes CDR1 SNHLY and CDR2 FYNNEI. The variable domain in full, with the rest retrieved from reference TRBV2 and TRBJ1-1, is EPEVTQTPSHQVTQMGQEVILRCVPISNHLYFYWYRQILGQKVEFLVSFYNNEISEKSEIFDDQFSVERPDGSNFTLKIRSTKLEDSAMYFCASRDGGGTAEAFFGQGTRLTVV.

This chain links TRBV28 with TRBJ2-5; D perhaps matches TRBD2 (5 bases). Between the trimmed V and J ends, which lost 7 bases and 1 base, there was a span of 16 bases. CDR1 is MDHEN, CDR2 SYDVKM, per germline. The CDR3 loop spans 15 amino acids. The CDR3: CASTRLRGTQETQYF. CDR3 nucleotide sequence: TGTGCCAGCACTAGACTAAGAGGAACCCAAGAGACCCAGTACTTC.

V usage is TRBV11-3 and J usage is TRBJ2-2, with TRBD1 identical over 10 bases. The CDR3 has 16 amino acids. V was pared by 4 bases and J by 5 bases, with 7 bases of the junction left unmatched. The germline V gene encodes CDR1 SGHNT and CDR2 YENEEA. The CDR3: CASSYRDRGGTGELFF. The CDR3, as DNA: TGTGCCAGCAGCTACCGGGACAGGGGAGGAACCGGGGAGCTGTTTTTT.

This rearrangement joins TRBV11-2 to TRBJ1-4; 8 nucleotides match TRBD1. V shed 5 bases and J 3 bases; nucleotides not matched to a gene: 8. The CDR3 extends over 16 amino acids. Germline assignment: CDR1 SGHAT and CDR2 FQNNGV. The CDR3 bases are TGTGCCAGCAGCCCTCAGGGGGCGTCAGCTAATGAAAAACTGTTTTTT. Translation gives CASSPQGASANEKLFF.

The CDR3 nucleotides read TGTGCTAGTGGTTTACGGGGACTAGCGGGAGGAGGCGGGGAGCTGTTTTTT. Its translation: CASGLRGLAGGGGELFF. V is TRBV12-5 and J is TRBJ2-2, with 15 bases that match TRBD2. V was pared by 3 bases and J by 7 bases, with 6 bases of the junction left unmatched. This CDR3 contains 17 residues. The V gene's germline CDR1 is LGHNT and CDR2 FRNRAP.

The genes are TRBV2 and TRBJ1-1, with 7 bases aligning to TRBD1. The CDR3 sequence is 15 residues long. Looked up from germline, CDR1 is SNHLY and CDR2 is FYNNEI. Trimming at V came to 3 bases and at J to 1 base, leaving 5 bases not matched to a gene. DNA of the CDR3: TGTGCCAGCAGTGATCAGGACAGGCCGAACACTGAAGCTTTCTTT. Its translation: CASSDQDRPNTEAFF.

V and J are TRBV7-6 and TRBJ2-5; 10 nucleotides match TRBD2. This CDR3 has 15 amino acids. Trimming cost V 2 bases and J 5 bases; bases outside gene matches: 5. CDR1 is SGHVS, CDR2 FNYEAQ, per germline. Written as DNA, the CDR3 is TGTGCCAGCAGCTTACTAGCGGGAGATCCGGAGACCCAGTACTTC. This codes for CASSLLAGDPETQYF.

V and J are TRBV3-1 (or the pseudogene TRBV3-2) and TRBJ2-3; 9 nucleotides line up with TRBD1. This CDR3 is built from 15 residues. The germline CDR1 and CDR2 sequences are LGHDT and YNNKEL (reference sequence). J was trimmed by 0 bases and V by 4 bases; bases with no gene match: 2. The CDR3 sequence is CASSPTGGSTDTQYF. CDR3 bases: TGTGCCAGCAGCCCGACAGGGGGTAGCACAGATACGCAGTATTTT.

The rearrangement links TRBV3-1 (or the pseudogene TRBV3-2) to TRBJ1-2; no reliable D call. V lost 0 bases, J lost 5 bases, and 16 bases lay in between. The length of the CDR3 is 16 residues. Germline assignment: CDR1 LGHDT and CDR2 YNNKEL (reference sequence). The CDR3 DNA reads TGTGCCAGCAGCCAAGATCTGAGAGCGGAGGGATATGGCTACACCTTC. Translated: CASSQDLRAEGYGYTF.

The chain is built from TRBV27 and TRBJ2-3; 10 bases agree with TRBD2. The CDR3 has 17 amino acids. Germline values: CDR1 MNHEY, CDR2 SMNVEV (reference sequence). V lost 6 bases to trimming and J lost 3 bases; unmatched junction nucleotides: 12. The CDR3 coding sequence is TGTGCCAGCAGCCTTATCACGGGACTAGCGAGTACAGATACGCAGTATTTT. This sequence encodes CASSLITGLASTDTQYF.

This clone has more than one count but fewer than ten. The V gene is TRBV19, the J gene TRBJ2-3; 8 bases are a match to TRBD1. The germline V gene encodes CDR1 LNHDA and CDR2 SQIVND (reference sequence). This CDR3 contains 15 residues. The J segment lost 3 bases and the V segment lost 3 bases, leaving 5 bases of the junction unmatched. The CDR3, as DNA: TGTGCCAGTAGTATCTTCCAGGGGGCTACAGATACGCAGTATTTT. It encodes CASSIFQGATDTQYF.

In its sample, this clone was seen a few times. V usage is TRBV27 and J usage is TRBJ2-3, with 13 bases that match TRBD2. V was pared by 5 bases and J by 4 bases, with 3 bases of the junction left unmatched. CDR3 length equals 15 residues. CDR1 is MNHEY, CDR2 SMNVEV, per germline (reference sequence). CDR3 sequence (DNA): TGTGCCAGCAGTCCCACTAGCGGGAGGGCAGATACGCAGTATTTT. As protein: CASSPTSGRADTQYF.

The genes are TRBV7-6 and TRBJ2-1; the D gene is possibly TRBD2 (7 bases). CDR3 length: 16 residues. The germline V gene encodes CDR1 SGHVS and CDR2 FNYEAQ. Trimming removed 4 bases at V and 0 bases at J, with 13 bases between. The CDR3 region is CASSYRGASSYNEQFF. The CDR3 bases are TGTGCCAGCAGCTACCGGGGGGCCAGCTCCTACAATGAGCAGTTCTTC.

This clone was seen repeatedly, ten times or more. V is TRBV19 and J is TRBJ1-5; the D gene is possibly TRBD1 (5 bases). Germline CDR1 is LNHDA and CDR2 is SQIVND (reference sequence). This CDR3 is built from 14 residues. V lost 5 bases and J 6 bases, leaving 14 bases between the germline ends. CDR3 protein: CASSAGFFGQPQHF. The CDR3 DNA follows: TGTGCCAGTAGTGCAGGGTTTTTCGGTCAGCCCCAGCATTTT.

The CDR3 is CASSTQGDNEQYF. CDR3 nucleotide sequence: TGTGCCAGCAGTACACAGGGGGACAACGAGCAGTACTTC. The chain recombines TRBV6-5 with TRBJ2-7; 8 bases align to TRBD1. J gave up 5 bases and V 5 bases, and 5 bases lay outside the gene matches. CDR1 MNHEY and CDR2 SVGAGI come from the germline V gene. This CDR3 contains 13 residues.

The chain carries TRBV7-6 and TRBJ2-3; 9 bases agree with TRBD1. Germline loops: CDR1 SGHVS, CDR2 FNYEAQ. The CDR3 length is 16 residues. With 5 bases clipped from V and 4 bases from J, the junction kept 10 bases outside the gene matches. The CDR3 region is CASSPRTGVSADTQYF. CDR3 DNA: TGTGCCAGCAGCCCCCGGACAGGGGTTAGCGCAGATACGCAGTATTTT.